What follows describes a single T cell receptor (beta chain). Its specificity is not known. In germline, CDR1 is SGHTA, CDR2 FQGNSA. The CDR3 runs to 13 residues. The V gene end was trimmed by 1 base and the J gene end by 8 bases; junction bases not matched to a gene: 2. The sample originates from a study of T cell responses to AZD1222 COVID-19 vaccine. Using immunoSEQ multiplex PCR, the repertoire was profiled, and TCRdb retains in-frame clones only, with some absent. The data show about 140,000 clones, roughly nine tenths seen once. Study-wide results and limits: The study reported that nearly half of spike-specific TCRs target unmutated variant regions.

The source is an adult in good health. The sequencing here drew on peripheral blood, taken on day 0 of AZD1222 vaccination. The rearrangement uses TRBV7-2 and TRBJ1-2; 9 bases are shared with TRBD1. CDR3 loop: CASSLDGQGGYTF. The CDR3 nucleotides are TGTGCCAGCAGCTTAGACGGACAGGGGGGCTACACCTTC.